The clone carrying this T cell receptor (beta chain) was found many times. Its antigen is not known. CDR3 length: 14 amino acids. CDR1 and CDR2 from the germline V gene are SGHRS and YFSETQ. V was cut by 3 bases and J by 5 bases, with 13 bases left in between. The data stem from a study of neurological immune-mediated disorders. With 10-nucleotide random UMIs, 5'RACE was used to make the cDNA. From 15-18 subjects, each sequencing run yielded over 190 million TCR-beta sequences. TCRdb analysed the 5' RACE reads with MiXCR anew, one entry per CDR3 protein. The top ten clones hold more than 6% of a sample with approximately 87,000 distinct CDR3 sequences, 13% to 15% of them seen once. Study results and caveats: The absence of any CDR3 amino acid sequence shared by expanded clones across subjects suggests that repertoires were private in all groups.

The sequenced sample was PBMCs. V and J are TRBV5-1 and TRBJ2-3; possibly TRBD1 for D (6 bases). The TCR originated in a woman between 50 and 59 years old in good health. The CDR3 DNA reads TGCGCCAGCAGCTCGGACAGAAGGGAAGATACGCAGTATTTT. Its protein product is CASSSDRREDTQYF.